The 21 T cell receptor beta chains presented below share a single source sample, sequenced in a study of blood T cell repertoires in COVID-19. Only in-frame clones appear in the TCRdb table, and some are missing; sequencing was by immunoSEQ multiplex PCR. The top ten hold roughly 2.5% of the sample, which has 300,000 to 400,000 clones, roughly nine tenths seen once. Input material: PBMCs or T cells enriched from blood (not recorded which). Receptor source: a man between 60 and 70 years old who had recovered from COVID-19.

This clone was counted once. The gene calls are TRBV24-1 and TRBJ2-2; TRBD2 aligns across 8 bases. V lost 2 bases to trimming and J lost 5 bases; unmatched junction nucleotides: 12. Germline values: CDR1 KGHDR, CDR2 SFDVKD. The CDR3 is made up of 18 amino acids. The CDR3 DNA reads TGTGCCACCAGTGATTCTCCAGCGGGGGATCTAAAAACCGGGGAGCTGTTTTTT. Protein product: CATSDSPAGDLKTGELFF.

The chain employs TRBV7-9 and TRBJ1-2, with TRBD1 identical over 10 bases. Looked up from germline, CDR1 is SEHNR and CDR2 is FQNEAQ (reference sequence). Germline trimming cut 5 bases from V and 6 bases from J; bases unmatched to any gene: 6. The CDR3 is made up of 14 amino acids. CDR3 sequence: CASSMAGTGDGYTF. As DNA, the CDR3 is TGTGCCAGCAGCATGGCCGGGACAGGGGATGGCTACACCTTC.

This clone was observed once. This chain connects TRBV15 to TRBJ1-3; 8 bases map to TRBD1. The CDR3 extends over 15 amino acids. V shed 1 base and J 4 bases; nucleotides not matched to a gene: 3. CDR1 is LNHNV, CDR2 YYDKDF, per germline (reference sequence). The CDR3 DNA reads TGTGCCACCAGCAGAGGGACAGGGAAAGGAAACACCATATATTTT. Encoded protein: CATSRGTGKGNTIYF.

This chain uses TRBV19 with TRBJ1-2; 7 positions agree with TRBD1. The V gene end was trimmed by 4 bases and the J gene end by 4 bases; junction bases not matched to a gene: 12. The V gene's germline CDR1 is LNHDA and CDR2 SQIVND (reference sequence). The CDR3 is 16 amino acids. The CDR3 sequence is CASSTETGFIPYGYTF. CDR3 bases: TGTGCCAGTAGTACCGAGACAGGGTTTATTCCCTATGGCTACACCTTC.

Notes on this clone: Other DNA variants within this sample encode the same CDR3. This rearrangement joins TRBV19 to TRBJ1-1; unclear D gene. V shed 6 bases and J shed 1 base, with 9 bases lying between them. The CDR3 extends over 13 amino acids. Germline-derived CDR1 and CDR2 are LNHDA and SQIVND (reference sequence). CDR3 protein: CASRTTGNTEAFF. CDR3 nucleotides: TGTGCCAGTAGGACGACGGGGAACACTGAAGCTTTCTTT.

The genes are TRBV18 and TRBJ2-5, with 8 bases identical to TRBD2. Germline CDR1 KGHSH, CDR2 LQKENI. There are 16 residues in the CDR3. The V segment lost 4 bases and the J segment 2 bases; nucleotides outside the gene matches: 9. The CDR3 loop reads CASSRRASGLQETQYF. In DNA, the CDR3 is TGTGCCAGCTCACGCCGGGCTAGCGGGTTACAAGAGACCCAGTACTTC.

This clone was counted only a few times. The DNA for the CDR3 is TGTGCCAGCAGTGGTACGTCCAGGGGCAATGAGCAGTTCTTC. Its translation: CASSGTSRGNEQFF. The chain employs TRBV2 and TRBJ2-1; a possible D gene is TRBD1 (6 bases). This CDR3 region has 14 residues. Per germline, CDR1 SNHLY and CDR2 FYNNEI. V lost 4 bases and J lost 6, with 13 bases in between.

In DNA form, the CDR3 reads TGTGCCAGCAGCCCCCCGCGGAGCGGGGGTGCCGAGCAGTACTTC. Translated: CASSPPRSGGAEQYF. V and J are TRBV4-2 and TRBJ2-7; 8 bases map to TRBD2. The CDR3 has 15 amino acids. V lost 4 bases and J lost 6; bases outside the gene matches: 11. CDR1 is LGHNA and CDR2 is YNFKEQ in the germline V gene.

The V call is TRBV7-9, the J call TRBJ2-1; 10 nucleotides match TRBD1. The CDR3 covers 13 residues. In germline, CDR1 is SEHNR, CDR2 FQNEAQ (reference sequence). J lost 6 bases, V lost 5 bases, and 1 base had no gene match. As DNA, the CDR3 is TGTGCCAGCAGCAGGACAGGGGGCAATGAGCAGTTCTTC. Protein sequence: CASSRTGGNEQFF.

The V call is TRBV9, the J call TRBJ2-7; a weak D match, TRBD1 (5 bases). CDR1 is SGDLS, CDR2 YYNGEE, per germline. Trimming left V 3 bases short and J 6 bases short, with 16 bases between. The CDR3 length is 14 residues. CDR3 loop: CASSATVPTGEQYF. The CDR3 nucleotides read TGTGCCAGCAGCGCGACAGTCCCGACCGGCGAGCAGTACTTC.

The V call is TRBV11-3, the J call TRBJ2-1, with TRBD2 matching over 8 bases. V lost 5 bases and J lost 4; bases outside the gene matches: 10. The CDR3 totals 16 residues. In germline, CDR1 is SGHNT, CDR2 YENEEA. The CDR3 bases are TGTGCCAGCAGCACAACTAGCGGCGGGGGATACAATGAGCAGTTCTTC. This encodes CASSTTSGGGYNEQFF.

The chain is built from TRBV7-9 and TRBJ2-5; the D gene is possibly TRBD1 (5 bases). Deletions cut 5 bases from V and 5 bases from J, with 6 bases between. This CDR3 spans 11 amino acids. The germline V gene encodes CDR1 SEHNR and CDR2 FQNEAQ (reference sequence). As DNA, the CDR3 is TGTGCCAGCAGCCCAGGGGAGACCCAGTACTTC. Translating it yields CASSPGETQYF.

The chain carries TRBV15 and TRBJ2-2; a possible D gene is TRBD1 (6 bases). Trimming removed 5 bases from V and 6 bases from J, with 10 bases in between. This CDR3 is built from 13 residues. CDR1 and CDR2 (germline): LNHNV, YYDKDF (reference sequence). For the CDR3, the DNA is TGTGCCACCAGCCCTACAGGGTCCGGGGAGCTGTTTTTT. Amino acids: CATSPTGSGELFF. The variable domain in full, completed from reference TRBV15 and TRBJ2-2, reads DAMVIQNPRYQVTQFGKPVTLSCSQTLNHNVMYWYQQKSSQAPKLLFHYYDKDFNNEADTPDNFQSRRPNTSFCFLDIRSPGLGDTAMYLCATSPTGSGELFFGEGSRLTVL.

The J gene is TRBJ2-1, the V gene TRBV11-3, with 12 bases aligning to TRBD2. Germline CDR1 SGHNT, CDR2 YENEEA. After removal of 3 bases from V and 8 bases from J, the junction contained 5 bases not matched to a gene. The length of the CDR3 is 15 residues. CDR3: CASSFLAGGPDEQFF. In nucleotides, the CDR3 is TGTGCCAGCAGCTTCCTAGCGGGAGGGCCAGATGAGCAGTTCTTC.

J is TRBJ2-2 and V is TRBV7-2; D unresolved. Germline values: CDR1 SGHTA, CDR2 FQGNSA. CDR3 length: 16 amino acids. V was trimmed by 5 bases and J by 6 bases, leaving 19 bases between them. The CDR3 spells CASSPPWPEKAGELFF. The CDR3 DNA reads TGTGCCAGCAGCCCCCCGTGGCCGGAGAAGGCCGGGGAGCTGTTTTTT.

The chain uses TRBV28 and TRBJ2-3; the D gene is possibly TRBD2 (5 bases). CDR1 and CDR2 (germline): MDHEN, SYDVKM. The CDR3 totals 13 residues. V was trimmed by 2 bases and J by 6 bases, leaving 9 bases between them. CDR3 in DNA: TGTGCCAGCAGTTTACGGGAACCTGATACGCAGTATTTT. This gives the protein CASSLREPDTQYF. Filled out from reference TRBV28 and TRBJ2-3, the complete variable domain reads DVKVTQSSRYLVKRTGEKVFLECVQDMDHENMFWYRQDPGLGLRLIYFSYDVKMKEKGDIPEGYSVSREKKERFSLILESASTNQTSMYLCASSLREPDTQYFGPGTRLTVL.

This chain links TRBV5-1 with TRBJ2-7; 9 bases match TRBD1. V shed 4 bases, J shed 3 bases, and the junction held 5 bases outside the gene matches. The germline V gene has CDR1 SGHRS and CDR2 YFSETQ. The CDR3 has 14 residues. CDR3 nucleotides: TGCGCCAGCAGCAACGGACAGGGGTACTACGAGCAGTACTTC. Its translation: CASSNGQGYYEQYF.

The J gene is TRBJ2-3, the V gene TRBV9, with 11 bases matching TRBD2. V trimming: 3 bases; J trimming: 1 base; junction bases outside the gene matches: 10. Germline V CDR1 and CDR2: SGDLS, YYNGEE. This CDR3 is built from 18 residues. Here the CDR3 DNA reads TGTGCCAGCAGCGGGGGGGCTAGCGGGAGGACCCGCACAGATACGCAGTATTTT. Encoded protein: CASSGGASGRTRTDTQYF.

J is TRBJ1-1 and V is TRBV12-3 or TRBV12-4; D gene ambiguous. The CDR3 has 10 residues. V lost 8 bases and J lost 1, with 2 bases in between. CDR3 sequence (DNA): TGTGCCAGCCAGAACACTGAAGCTTTCTTT. Encoded protein: CASQNTEAFF.

The genes are TRBV4-1 and TRBJ1-4, with TRBD1 identical over 8 bases. CDR1 is MGHRA and CDR2 is YSYEKL in the germline V gene. The CDR3 is 14 amino acids. J gave up 8 bases and V 3 bases, and 5 bases lay outside the gene matches. The CDR3 coding sequence is TGCGCCAGCAGCCAGGGACAGGATAGGGAAAAACTGTTTTTT. Encoded protein: CASSQGQDREKLFF.

The chain combines TRBV19 with TRBJ1-6; TRBD1 is a possible D gene (6 bases). The germline CDR1 and CDR2 sequences are LNHDA and SQIVND (reference sequence). Trimming took off 6 bases at V and 10 bases at J, with 25 bases between the two ends. CDR3 length equals 17 residues. CDR3 amino acids: CASRPETAWTAMSPLHF. CDR3 nucleotide sequence: TGTGCCAGTAGGCCCGAAACCGCCTGGACAGCGATGTCACCCCTCCACTTT.